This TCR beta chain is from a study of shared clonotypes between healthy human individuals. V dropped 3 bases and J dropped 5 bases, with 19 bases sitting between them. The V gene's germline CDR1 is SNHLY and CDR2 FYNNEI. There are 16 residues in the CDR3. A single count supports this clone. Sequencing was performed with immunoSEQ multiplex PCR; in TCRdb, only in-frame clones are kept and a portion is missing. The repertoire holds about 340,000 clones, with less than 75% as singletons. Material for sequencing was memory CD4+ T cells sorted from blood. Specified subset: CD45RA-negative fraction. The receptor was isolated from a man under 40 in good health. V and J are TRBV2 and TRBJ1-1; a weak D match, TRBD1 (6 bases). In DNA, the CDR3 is TGTGCCAGCAGTGAGCAGGGGTTGCGGGGCGGTACTGAAGCTTTCTTT. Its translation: CASSEQGLRGGTEAFF.